This TCR beta chain derives from a study of cytomegalovirus exposure and HLA in healthy donors. It was with 60 Vbeta and 13 Jbeta primers that the PCR ran. Only in-frame clones appear in the TCRdb table, and some are missing; sequencing was by immunoSEQ multiplex PCR. The sample holds some 130,000 clones, roughly 71% seen once. This CDR3 contains 16 residues. V lost 0 bases and J lost 4, with 16 bases in between. Looked up from germline, CDR1 is SGDLS and CDR2 is YYNGEE. Broader study findings: In a later analysis, a genetic analysis reported fewer productive-TCR N-insertions in an Asian-associated ancestry cluster than the cohort average. Based on reports, TCR beta sequences accurately predicted HLA-A and HLA-B alleles for most subjects. A later analysis found common viral pathogens apparently linked to several of the most significant clusters.

A word on this clone: Antigen specificity is unknown.

Source material: PBMCs. This clonotype was obtained from a man aged 25 to 45 in good health and CMV-seronegative. The V and J genes are TRBV9 and TRBJ2-5, with D possibly being TRBD2 (7 bases). CDR3 sequence reads: CASSVGAGDRRETQYF. In DNA form, the CDR3 reads TGTGCCAGCAGCGTAGGGGCGGGAGACAGGAGAGAGACCCAGTACTTC.